Detailed here is one T cell receptor (beta chain). The data are from a study of shared clonotypes between healthy human individuals. Looking at the study overall: Per-donor plates numbered three CD4 naive, three CD4 memory, two CD8 naive and one CD8 memory.

The investigators split CD4+ cells into a CD45RA+ naive subset and a CD45RA-negative memory subset. The assay was carried out at the deep level. TCRdb's table, derived via immunoSEQ multiplex PCR, lists solely in-frame clones and lacks some. The sample lists 2 million to 3 million clones, under 95% occurring once. The clonotype originates from a young man in good health. Some clones in this sample may be carry-over from other donors' samples. Sequenced: naive CD4+ T cells from PBMCs. The subset is: CD45RA+ positively selected.

CDR3 sequence reads: CAWSVSSGVYNEQFF. The DNA for the CDR3 is TGTGCCTGGAGTGTAAGTAGCGGGGTATACAATGAGCAGTTCTTC. The chain combines TRBV30 with TRBJ2-1, with 8 bases matching TRBD2. V was pared by 0 bases and J by 4 bases, with 5 bases of the junction left unmatched. CDR1 is GTSNPN and CDR2 is SVGIG in the germline V gene (reference sequence). This CDR3 comprises 15 residues.